These T cell receptor beta chains were read from a single sample in a study of Ad26.COV2.S vaccination and SARS-CoV-2 variants. TCRdb's table, derived via immunoSEQ multiplex PCR, lists solely in-frame clones and lacks some. The sample contains around 320,000 clones, about 86% of which appear only once. This material consisted of peripheral blood, taken in a trial of Ad26.COV2.S vaccine versus placebo. All receptors derive from a person between 18 and 65 years old who received the Ad26.COV2.S COVID-19 vaccine or a placebo. Both conserved end residues are part of each CDR3. D genes are given only for firm matches. Clone size is given for some rows only: seen once, a few or many times, or a class if the clone is expanded.

D	V	J	size	CDR3	DNA
.	TRBV7-9	TRBJ1-2	.	CASSFPGRNYGYTF	TGTGCCAGCAGCTTTCCGGGGCGTAACTATGGCTACACCTTC
.	TRBV27	TRBJ1-1	.	CASSSPPENTEAFF	TGTGCCAGCAGTTCCCCCCCCGAGAACACTGAAGCTTTCTTT
TRBD1	TRBV3-1/TRBV3-2	TRBJ1-1	.	CASSQDIIGQGGSNTEAFF	TGTGCCAGCAGCCAAGATATAATAGGACAGGGGGGATCGAACACTGAAGCTTTCTTT
.	TRBV9	TRBJ1-1	once	CASSVAGSGEAEAFF	TGTGCCAGCAGCGTAGCGGGCAGCGGAGAGGCTGAAGCTTTCTTT
.	TRBV2	TRBJ1-2	.	CASSEIGGSDGYTF	TGTGCCAGCAGTGAAATCGGGGGATCGGATGGCTACACCTTC
.	TRBV23-1	TRBJ1-3	.	CASSREGGENTIYF	TGCGCCAGCAGTCGTGAGGGGGGCGAAAACACCATATATTTT
TRBD2	TRBV3-1/TRBV3-2	TRBJ2-7	.	CASSQEWTSGYEQYF	TGTGCCAGCAGCCAAGAGTGGACTAGCGGGTACGAGCAGTACTTC
.	TRBV20-1	TRBJ1-1	.	CSTPRHTEAFF	TGCAGTACCCCGAGACACACTGAAGCTTTCTTT
.	TRBV3-1/TRBV3-2	TRBJ1-1	once	CASSRAGGRTEAFF	TGTGCCAGCAGCCGGGCAGGCGGTAGGACTGAAGCTTTCTTT
.	TRBV18	TRBJ2-1	.	CASSPQAGSYNEQFF	TGTGCCAGCTCACCACAGGCAGGGTCCTACAATGAGCAGTTCTTC
.	TRBV5-1	TRBJ1-1	.	CASSSDRGEAFF	TGCGCCAGCAGCTCGGATAGGGGGGAAGCTTTCTTT
.	TRBV7-2	TRBJ1-2	.	CASSPSGRYGYTF	TGTGCCAGCAGCCCTAGCGGCCGCTATGGCTACACCTTC
.	TRBV6-2/TRBV6-3	TRBJ1-2	.	CASSRDLGGGYTF	TGTGCCAGCAGCCGGGACCTCGGGGGTGGCTACACCTTC
.	TRBV7-2	TRBJ1-5	once	CASSLGRDQPQHF	TGTGCCAGCAGCTTAGGGAGGGATCAGCCCCAGCATTTT
.	TRBV5-5	TRBJ1-5	many	CASSLERGINQPQHF	TGTGCCAGCAGCTTAGAGCGGGGGATCAATCAGCCCCAGCATTTT
.	TRBV4-1	TRBJ2-1	.	CASSQDLGSSYNEQFF	TGCGCCAGCAGCCAAGATCTGGGGAGCTCCTACAATGAGCAGTTCTTC
.	TRBV12-3/TRBV12-4	TRBJ2-7	.	CASSLKSSYEQYF	TGTGCCAGCAGTTTGAAGTCCTCCTACGAGCAGTACTTC
.	TRBV15	TRBJ2-7	.	CATSRSAERPYEQYF	TGTGCCACCAGCAGATCGGCAGAGCGACCCTACGAGCAGTACTTC
.	TRBV5-1	TRBJ2-2	.	CASSVQGFGTGELFF	TGCGCCAGCAGCGTACAGGGTTTTGGGACCGGGGAGCTGTTTTTT
.	TRBV19	TRBJ2-3	.	CASRRGTDPVVSTDTQYF	TGTGCCAGTAGGAGAGGCACGGACCCAGTGGTTAGCACAGATACGCAGTATTTT
.	TRBV18	TRBJ2-7	.	CASSPTGTQGEQYF	TGTGCCAGCTCACCCACCGGGACACAGGGCGAGCAGTACTTC
.	TRBV7-2	TRBJ1-5	.	CASSLALTGNQPQHF	TGTGCCAGCAGCTTAGCCCTGACGGGGAATCAGCCCCAGCATTTT
.	TRBV5-1	TRBJ2-3	.	CASRLTSDTQYF	TGCGCCAGCAGACTGACCTCAGATACGCAGTATTTT
.	TRBV7-2	TRBJ1-3	.	CASSTLTGDSGNTIYF	TGTGCCAGCAGCACACTCACAGGTGACTCTGGAAACACCATATATTTT
.	TRBV9	TRBJ2-5	.	CASSVAVGAGETQYF	TGTGCCAGCAGCGTAGCCGTGGGGGCAGGGGAGACCCAGTACTTC
.	TRBV5-6	TRBJ1-5	few	CASRSSQVRGGQPQHF	TGTGCCAGCAGATCATCACAGGTGAGAGGGGGACAGCCCCAGCATTTT
.	TRBV5-1	TRBJ1-1	.	CASSLIPPDQNTEAFF	TGCGCCAGCAGCTTGATCCCGCCAGACCAGAACACTGAAGCTTTCTTT
.	TRBV7-2	TRBJ1-1	.	CASSYLTMDTEAFF	TGTGCCAGCAGCTATCTTACTATGGACACTGAAGCTTTCTTT
TRBD1	TRBV29-1	TRBJ2-7	.	CSVGTGLYEQYF	TGCAGCGTTGGGACAGGACTCTACGAGCAGTACTTC
.	TRBV5-1	TRBJ2-5	few	CASSLEETQYF	TGCGCCAGCAGCTTGGAGGAGACCCAGTACTTC
TRBD1	TRBV6-5	TRBJ1-3	.	CASSFGQGGNTIYF	TGTGCCAGCAGCTTCGGACAGGGGGGAAACACCATATATTTT
.	TRBV5-1	TRBJ2-1	once	CASSLLSLGEQFF	TGCGCCAGCAGCTTGTTATCCCTGGGGGAGCAGTTCTTC
.	TRBV7-2	TRBJ1-5	.	CASSLDAYRGNQPQHF	TGTGCCAGCAGCTTAGACGCATACAGGGGCAATCAGCCCCAGCATTTT
.	TRBV7-8	TRBJ2-5	.	CASSSRLGQETQYF	TGTGCCAGCAGCTCGCGGCTCGGGCAAGAGACCCAGTACTTC
.	TRBV7-2	TRBJ2-5	.	CASSLAGGGETQYF	TGTGCCAGCAGCTTAGCGGGGGGCGGAGAGACCCAGTACTTC
.	TRBV18	TRBJ2-5	.	CASSRGHQETQYF	TGTGCCAGCTCACGCGGGCACCAAGAGACCCAGTACTTC
.	TRBV3-1/TRBV3-2	TRBJ2-1	once	CASSLIGSYNEQFF	TGTGCCAGCAGCCTTATAGGGTCCTACAATGAGCAGTTCTTC
.	TRBV4-1	TRBJ2-1	.	CASSQVPRGSSYNEQFF	TGCGCCAGCAGCCAGGTCCCCCGGGGGAGCTCCTACAATGAGCAGTTCTTC
TRBD1	TRBV19	TRBJ2-2	.	CASSGTGATGELFF	TGTGCCAGTAGTGGGACAGGGGCCACCGGGGAGCTGTTTTTT
.	TRBV5-1	TRBJ1-1	.	CASSLDGNMNTEAFF	TGCGCCAGCAGCTTGGACGGAAACATGAACACTGAAGCTTTCTTT
.	TRBV6-5	TRBJ2-3	.	CASSRRYTDTQYF	TGTGCCAGCAGTCGACGGTACACAGATACGCAGTATTTT
.	TRBV9	TRBJ1-3	.	CASAYGASGNTIYF	TGTGCCAGCGCCTATGGGGCCTCTGGAAACACCATATATTTT
.	TRBV19	TRBJ2-1	.	CASSIWRAPRYNEQFF	TGTGCCAGTAGTATCTGGAGAGCACCCCGCTACAATGAGCAGTTCTTC
.	TRBV9	TRBJ1-6	.	CASSVGGAPRESPLHF	TGTGCCAGCAGCGTAGGGGGGGCGCCGAGGGAATCACCCCTCCACTTT
.	TRBV19	TRBJ1-2	.	CASSIVDRANYGYTF	TGTGCCAGTAGTATAGTAGACAGAGCTAACTATGGCTACACCTTC
TRBD1	TRBV15	TRBJ2-2	.	CATSREGTGRKNTGELFF	TGTGCCACCAGCAGAGAGGGGACAGGGAGGAAGAACACCGGGGAGCTGTTTTTT
.	TRBV5-1	TRBJ1-6	.	CASSLRETGAQNSPLHF	TGCGCCAGCAGCTTGCGGGAGACAGGCGCGCAAAATTCACCCCTCCACTTT
TRBD1	TRBV19	TRBJ2-1	.	CASSTGGKDNEQFF	TGTGCCAGTAGCACAGGGGGTAAGGACAATGAGCAGTTCTTC
.	TRBV6-1	TRBJ2-5	.	CASSESVSQETQYF	TGTGCCAGCAGTGAATCGGTATCGCAAGAGACCCAGTACTTC
.	TRBV5-1	TRBJ1-2	.	CASSPRAGGNYGYTF	TGCGCCAGCAGCCCCCGGGCGGGGGGGAACTATGGCTACACCTTC
.	TRBV6-6	TRBJ1-2	.	CASSYSTGIHGYTF	TGTGCCAGCAGTTACTCTACAGGGATCCATGGCTACACCTTC
.	TRBV12-5	TRBJ1-1	.	CASGLREDTMNTEAFF	TGTGCTAGTGGCCTGAGGGAGGACACTATGAACACTGAAGCTTTCTTT
.	TRBV19	TRBJ1-3	.	CASSVLGTPSGNTIYF	TGTGCCAGTAGTGTGCTTGGGACACCCTCTGGAAACACCATATATTTT